This T cell receptor beta chain came from a study of shared clonotypes between healthy human individuals. Study-level information: Donors had three CD4 naive, three CD4 memory, two CD8 naive and one CD8 memory plate apiece.

The assay used deep level. Data came from immunoSEQ multiplex PCR; TCRdb stores just in-frame clones and leaves some out. This sample has around 1,100,000 clones, with approximately 80% found just once. The specimen was memory CD4+ T cells from PBMCs. The sample's subset: CD45RA-negative fraction. The receptor was derived from a man aged 18-30 years in good health. Some clones in this sample may be carry-over from other donors' samples.

The CDR3 DNA is TGTGCCAGCAGCGGGAACATTGCGGACACTGAAGCTTTCTTT. Translating it yields CASSGNIADTEAFF. The rearrangement joins TRBV9 to TRBJ1-1; D gene unclear. V was trimmed by 3 bases and J by 3 bases, leaving 12 bases between them. The CDR3 is 14 amino acids. The germline V gene has CDR1 SGDLS and CDR2 YYNGEE.